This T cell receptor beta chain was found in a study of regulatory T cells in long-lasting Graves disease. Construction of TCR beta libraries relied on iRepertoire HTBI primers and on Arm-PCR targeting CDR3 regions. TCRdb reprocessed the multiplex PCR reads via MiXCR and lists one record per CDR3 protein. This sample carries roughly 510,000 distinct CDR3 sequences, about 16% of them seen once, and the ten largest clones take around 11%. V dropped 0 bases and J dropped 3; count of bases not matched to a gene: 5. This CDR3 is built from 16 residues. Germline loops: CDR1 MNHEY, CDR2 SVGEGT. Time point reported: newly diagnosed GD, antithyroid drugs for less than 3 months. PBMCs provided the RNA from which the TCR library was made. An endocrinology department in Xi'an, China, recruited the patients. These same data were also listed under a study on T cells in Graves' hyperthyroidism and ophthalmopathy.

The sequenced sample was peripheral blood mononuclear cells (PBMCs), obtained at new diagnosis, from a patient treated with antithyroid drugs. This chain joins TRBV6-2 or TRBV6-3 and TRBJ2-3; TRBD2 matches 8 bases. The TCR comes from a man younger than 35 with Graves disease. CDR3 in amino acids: CASSYSGGGITDTQYF. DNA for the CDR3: TGTGCCAGCAGTTACTCCGGCGGGGGGATAACAGATACGCAGTATTTT.